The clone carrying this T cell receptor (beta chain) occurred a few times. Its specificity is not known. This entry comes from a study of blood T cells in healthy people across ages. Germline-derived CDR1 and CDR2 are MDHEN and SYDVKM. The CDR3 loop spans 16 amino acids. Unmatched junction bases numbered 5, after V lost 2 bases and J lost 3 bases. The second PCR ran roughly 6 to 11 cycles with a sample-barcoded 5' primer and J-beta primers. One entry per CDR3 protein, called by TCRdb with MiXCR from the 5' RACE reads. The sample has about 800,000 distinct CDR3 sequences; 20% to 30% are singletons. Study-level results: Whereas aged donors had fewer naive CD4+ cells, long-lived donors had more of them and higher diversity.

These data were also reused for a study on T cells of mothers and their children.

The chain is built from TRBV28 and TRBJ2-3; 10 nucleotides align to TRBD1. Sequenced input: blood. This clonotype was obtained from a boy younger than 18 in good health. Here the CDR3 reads CASSLPTGGLTDTQYF. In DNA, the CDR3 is TGTGCCAGCAGTTTACCGACAGGGGGCTTGACAGATACGCAGTATTTT.